The source of this T cell receptor beta chain is a study of T cell responses to AZD1222 COVID-19 vaccine. Study results and limitations: Repertoire collection took place solely once the T cell response had peaked.

Clones were read by immunoSEQ multiplex PCR, and TCRdb kept only the in-frame ones, dropping some. The table lists tens of thousands of clones, nearly 90% of them singletons, with over 25% in the top ten. CDR3 size: 14 residues. CDR1 is SGDLS, CDR2 YYNGEE, per germline. With 4 bases removed from V and 5 bases from J, the gap between germline ends came to 15 bases. With respect to this clone: As yet, its antigen is unknown.

The chain joins TRBV9 to TRBJ1-1; D gene ambiguous. This clonotype originated in an adult who received the AZD1222 COVID-19 vaccine. The sample in question was peripheral blood, obtained 28 days after the second AZD1222 dose. CDR3 bases: TGTGCCAGCAGCTTCGTTACAAGCGGGACTGAAGCTTTCTTT. This encodes CASSFVTSGTEAFF.